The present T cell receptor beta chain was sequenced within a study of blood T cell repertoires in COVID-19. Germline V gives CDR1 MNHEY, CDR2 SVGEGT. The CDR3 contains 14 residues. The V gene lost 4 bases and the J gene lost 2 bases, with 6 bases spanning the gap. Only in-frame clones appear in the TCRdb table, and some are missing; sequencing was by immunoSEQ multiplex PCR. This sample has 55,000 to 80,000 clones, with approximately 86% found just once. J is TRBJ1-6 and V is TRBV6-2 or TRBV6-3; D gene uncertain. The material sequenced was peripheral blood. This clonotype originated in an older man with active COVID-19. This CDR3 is CASSLEPYNSPLHF. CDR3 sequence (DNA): TGTGCCAGCAGTTTGGAGCCCTATAATTCACCCCTCCACTTT.